This TCR beta chain was obtained from a study of regulatory T cells in long-lasting Graves disease. As for the study in general: Those with persistent Graves' disease had received antithyroid drugs for over 5 years with positive TSH receptor antibodies.

HTBI primers from iRepertoire and Arm-PCR of CDR3 regions yielded the TCR beta libraries. In TCRdb, the multiplex PCR reads were re-called with MiXCR into one record per CDR3 protein. The sample has a few hundred thousand distinct CDR3 sequences; 23% are singletons. Ten or more counts support this clonotype. Its matching antigen is unknown. Time point specified: persistent/refractory GD, antithyroid drugs over 5 years with positive TRAb. The TCR library used RNA extracted from PBMCs. Patient provenance is recorded as an endocrinology department in Xi'an, China. Germline V CDR1 and CDR2: SGHAT, FQNNGV. V lost 5 bases and J 1 base, leaving 17 bases between the germline ends. The CDR3 sequence is 16 residues long. Study-level points and caveats: Patients whose Graves' disease persisted exhibited lower TCR diversity than those newly diagnosed. Persistent disease preferred TRBV28, TRBJ1-2 and TRBJ2-5; new disease, TRBV20-1 and TRBJ2-1.

The sequenced sample was peripheral blood mononuclear cells (PBMCs), obtained when the disease was refractory, from a patient treated with antithyroid drugs. This chain connects TRBV11-2 to TRBJ2-5, with D perhaps TRBD2 (6 bases). The clonotype originates from a female donor with Graves disease. CDR3 coding DNA: TGTGCCAGCAGCCACCGAAGTCTAGCGTCCCAAGAGACCCAGTACTTC. This gives the protein CASSHRSLASQETQYF.